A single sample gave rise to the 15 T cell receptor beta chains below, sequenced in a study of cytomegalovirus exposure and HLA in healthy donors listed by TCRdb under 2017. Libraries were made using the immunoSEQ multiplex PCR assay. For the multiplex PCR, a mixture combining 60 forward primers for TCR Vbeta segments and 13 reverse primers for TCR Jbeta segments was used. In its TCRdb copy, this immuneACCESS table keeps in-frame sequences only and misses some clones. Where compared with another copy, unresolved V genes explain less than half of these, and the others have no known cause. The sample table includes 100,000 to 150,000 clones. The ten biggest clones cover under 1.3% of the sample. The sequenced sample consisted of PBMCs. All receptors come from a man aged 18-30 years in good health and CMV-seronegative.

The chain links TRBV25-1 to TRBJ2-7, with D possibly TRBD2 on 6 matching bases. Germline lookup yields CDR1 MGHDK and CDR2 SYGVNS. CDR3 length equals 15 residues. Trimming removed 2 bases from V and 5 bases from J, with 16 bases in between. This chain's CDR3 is CASSEGTHRGNEQYF. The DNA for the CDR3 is TGTGCCAGCAGTGAAGGCACACACCGGGGGAACGAGCAGTACTTC.

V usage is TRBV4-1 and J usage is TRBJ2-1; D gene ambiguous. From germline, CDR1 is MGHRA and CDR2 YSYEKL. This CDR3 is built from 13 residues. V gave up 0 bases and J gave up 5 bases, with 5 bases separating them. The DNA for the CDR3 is TGCGCCAGCAGCCAAGATCTAGACAATGAGCAGTTCTTC. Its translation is CASSQDLDNEQFF.

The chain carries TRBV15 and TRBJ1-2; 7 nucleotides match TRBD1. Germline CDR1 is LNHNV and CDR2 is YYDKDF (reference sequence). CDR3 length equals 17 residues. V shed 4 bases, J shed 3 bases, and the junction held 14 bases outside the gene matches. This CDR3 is CATSKPHGTENYYGYTF. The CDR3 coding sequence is TGTGCCACCAGCAAACCCCACGGGACAGAAAACTACTATGGCTACACCTTC.

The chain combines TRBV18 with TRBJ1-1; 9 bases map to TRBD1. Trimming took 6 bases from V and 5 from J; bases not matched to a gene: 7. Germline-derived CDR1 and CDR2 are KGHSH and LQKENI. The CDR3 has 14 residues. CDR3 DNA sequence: TGTGCCAGCTCGATGGACAGGGGTGCGACTGAAGCTTTCTTT. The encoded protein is CASSMDRGATEAFF.

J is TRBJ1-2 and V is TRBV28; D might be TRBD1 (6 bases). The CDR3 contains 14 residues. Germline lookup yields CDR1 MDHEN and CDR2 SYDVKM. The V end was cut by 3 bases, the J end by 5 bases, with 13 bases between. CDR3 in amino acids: CASSFLRGFYGYTF. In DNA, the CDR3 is TGTGCCAGCAGTTTCTTGAGGGGGTTTTATGGCTACACCTTC.

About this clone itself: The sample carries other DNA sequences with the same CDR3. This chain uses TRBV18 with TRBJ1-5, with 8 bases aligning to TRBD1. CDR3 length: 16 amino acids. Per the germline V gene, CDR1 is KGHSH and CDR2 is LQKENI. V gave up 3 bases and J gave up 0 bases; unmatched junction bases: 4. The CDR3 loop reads CASSPQGAGSNQPQHF. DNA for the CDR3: TGTGCCAGCTCACCGCAGGGGGCAGGTAGCAATCAGCCCCAGCATTTT.

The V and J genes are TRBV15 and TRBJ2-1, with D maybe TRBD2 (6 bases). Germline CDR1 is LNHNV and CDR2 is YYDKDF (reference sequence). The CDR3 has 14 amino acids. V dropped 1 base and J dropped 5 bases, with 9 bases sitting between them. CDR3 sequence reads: CATSRALANNEQFF. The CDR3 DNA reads TGTGCCACCAGCAGAGCACTAGCCAACAATGAGCAGTTCTTC.

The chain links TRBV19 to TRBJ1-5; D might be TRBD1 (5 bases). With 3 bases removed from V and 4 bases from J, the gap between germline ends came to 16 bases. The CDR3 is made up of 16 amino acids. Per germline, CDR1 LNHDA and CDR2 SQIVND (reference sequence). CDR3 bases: TGTGCCAGTAGTATGGCCAGGGTCCTCCTTAATCAGCCCCAGCATTTT. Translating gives CASSMARVLLNQPQHF.

DNA for the CDR3: TGTGCCAGCAGCTTGGTGGCGGGGGGACCTTACGAGCAGTACTTC. Translation gives CASSLVAGGPYEQYF. This chain joins TRBV5-4 and TRBJ2-7; 8 bases are shared with TRBD2. Germline CDR1 and CDR2: SGHNT and YYREEE (reference sequence). The CDR3 contains 15 residues. Trimming at V came to 0 bases and at J to 4 bases, leaving 6 bases not matched to a gene. Filled out from reference TRBV5-4 and TRBJ2-7, the complete variable domain reads ETGVTQSPTHLIKTRGQQVTLRCSSQSGHNTVSWYQQALGQGPQFIFQYYREEENGRGNFPPRFSGLQFPNYSSELNVNALELDDSALYLCASSLVAGGPYEQYFGPGTRLTVT.

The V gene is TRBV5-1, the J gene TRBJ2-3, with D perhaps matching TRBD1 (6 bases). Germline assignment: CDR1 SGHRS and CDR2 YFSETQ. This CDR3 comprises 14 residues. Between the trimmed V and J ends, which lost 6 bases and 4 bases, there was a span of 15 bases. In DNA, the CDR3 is TGCGCCAGCAAGCTGGGGGCCTTGGCAGATACGCAGTATTTT. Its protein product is CASKLGALADTQYF.

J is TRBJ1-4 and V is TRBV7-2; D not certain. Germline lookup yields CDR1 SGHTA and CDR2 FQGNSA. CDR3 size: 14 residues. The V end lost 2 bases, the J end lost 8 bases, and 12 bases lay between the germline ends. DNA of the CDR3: TGTGCCAGCAGCTTACGGACTCCAGGCGAAAAACTGTTTTTT. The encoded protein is CASSLRTPGEKLFF.

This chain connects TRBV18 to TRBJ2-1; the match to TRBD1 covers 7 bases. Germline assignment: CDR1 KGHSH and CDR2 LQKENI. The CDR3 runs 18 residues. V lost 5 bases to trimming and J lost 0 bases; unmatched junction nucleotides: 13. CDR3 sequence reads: CASSSLTPGQASYNEQFF. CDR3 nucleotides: TGTGCCAGCTCATCGCTTACACCTGGACAGGCCTCCTACAATGAGCAGTTCTTC.

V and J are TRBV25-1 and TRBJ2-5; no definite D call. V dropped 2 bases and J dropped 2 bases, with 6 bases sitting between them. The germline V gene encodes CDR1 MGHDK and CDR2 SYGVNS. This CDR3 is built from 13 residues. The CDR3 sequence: CASSEPGQETQYF. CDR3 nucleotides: TGTGCCAGCAGTGAACCAGGACAAGAGACCCAGTACTTC. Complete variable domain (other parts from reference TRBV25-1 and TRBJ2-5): EADIYQTPRYLVIGTGKKITLECSQTMGHDKMYWYQQDPGMELHLIHYSYGVNSTEKGDLSSESTVSRIRTEHFPLTLESARPSHTSQYLCASSEPGQETQYFGPGTRLLVL.

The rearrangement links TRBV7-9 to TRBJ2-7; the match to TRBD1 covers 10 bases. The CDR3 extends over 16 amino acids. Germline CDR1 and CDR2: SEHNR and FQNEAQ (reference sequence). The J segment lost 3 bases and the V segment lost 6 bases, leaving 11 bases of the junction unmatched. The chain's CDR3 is CASRPDRGMTVYEQYF. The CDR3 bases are TGTGCCAGCAGACCGGACAGGGGGATGACTGTCTACGAGCAGTACTTC. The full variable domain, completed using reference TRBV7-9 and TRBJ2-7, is DTGVSQNPRHKITKRGQNVTFRCDPISEHNRLYWYRQTLGQGPEFLTYFQNEAQLEKSRLLSDRFSAERPKGSFSTLEIQRTEQGDSAMYLCASRPDRGMTVYEQYFGPGTRLTVT.

The CDR3 is CASSGAFSTDTQYF. In nucleotides, the CDR3 is TGTGCCAGCAGTGGGGCCTTTAGCACAGATACGCAGTATTTT. The V gene is TRBV6-4, the J gene TRBJ2-3, with D unclear. V was pared by 4 bases and J by 0 bases, with 8 bases between. CDR1 is MRHNA, CDR2 SNTAGT, per germline. The CDR3 runs to 14 residues.